These 27 T cell receptor beta chains were all obtained from the same sample, sequenced in a study of cytomegalovirus exposure and HLA in healthy donors. In the PCR, 60 Vbeta and 13 Jbeta primers were used. TCRdb keeps only in-frame clones here, not all; method: immunoSEQ multiplex PCR. The repertoire holds around 200,000 clones, with roughly 80% as singletons. The sequenced sample consisted of PBMCs. These receptors came from a man aged 35 to 55 in good health and CMV-seronegative.

This chain links TRBV15 with TRBJ2-7, with TRBD2 as a possible D gene (5 bases). CDR3 length: 12 amino acids. Germline-derived CDR1 and CDR2 are LNHNV and YYDKDF (reference sequence). The V gene lost 4 bases and the J gene lost 3 bases, with 7 bases spanning the gap. CDR3 bases: TGTGCCACCAGCAATGAGGGCTACGAGCAGTACTTC. It codes for CATSNEGYEQYF.

The chain couples TRBV6-6 to TRBJ1-6, with TRBD1 matching 8 bases. The CDR3 covers 14 residues. Per the germline V gene, CDR1 is MNHNY and CDR2 is SVGAGI (reference sequence). Unmatched junction bases numbered 6, after V lost 7 bases and J lost 7 bases. The chain's CDR3 is CASKIRGLNSPLHF. CDR3 coding DNA: TGTGCCAGCAAAATCAGGGGGCTCAATTCACCCCTCCACTTT.

The sample holds many counts of this clone. CDR3 residues: CASSLEGAGGLYNEQFF. Here the CDR3 DNA reads TGCGCCAGCAGCTTGGAGGGAGCGGGAGGGCTTTACAATGAGCAGTTCTTC. The chain recombines TRBV5-1 with TRBJ2-1; 10 bases are a match to TRBD2. This CDR3 has 17 amino acids. The trim removed 0 bases at V and 4 bases at J, leaving 7 bases unmatched. Looked up from germline, CDR1 is SGHRS and CDR2 is YFSETQ.

This rearrangement joins TRBV7-9 to TRBJ2-1; 8 positions agree with TRBD1. Per the germline V gene, CDR1 is SEHNR and CDR2 is FQNEAQ (reference sequence). The CDR3 has 15 residues. V was pared by 2 bases and J by 10 bases, with 10 bases of the junction left unmatched. CDR3 in amino acids: CASSLPGQARREQFF. In nucleotides, the CDR3 is TGTGCCAGCAGCTTACCGGGACAGGCCCGACGGGAGCAGTTCTTC.

The sample holds one count of this clone. The V gene is TRBV29-1, the J gene TRBJ1-2; TRBD1 might be the D (5 bases). V lost 6 bases and J lost 2, with 13 bases in between. CDR3 size: 13 residues. Germline V gives CDR1 SQVTM, CDR2 ANQGSEA. The CDR3: CSVGGASNYGYTF. CDR3 bases: TGCAGCGTGGGGGGAGCCAGCAACTATGGCTACACCTTC.

The V call is TRBV9, the J call TRBJ2-3, with TRBD2 matching 7 bases. CDR1 SGDLS and CDR2 YYNGEE come from the germline V gene. V lost 4 bases to trimming and J lost 1 base; unmatched junction nucleotides: 21. This CDR3 has 20 residues. Written as DNA, the CDR3 is TGTGCCAGCAGCTCCCCGGGGAGCGGGACGACCGTCTATGGCACAGATACGCAGTATTTT. This gives the protein CASSSPGSGTTVYGTDTQYF.

In its sample, this clone was seen a few times. The J gene is TRBJ2-1, the V gene TRBV7-9; D not certain. The V gene's germline CDR1 is SEHNR and CDR2 FQNEAQ (reference sequence). The length of the CDR3 is 14 residues. The germline V and J ends were trimmed by 2 bases and 6 bases, with 11 bases remaining between them. CDR3 loop: CASSLSSTINEQFF. CDR3 DNA: TGTGCCAGCAGCTTAAGTAGCACGATCAATGAGCAGTTCTTC.

V usage is TRBV29-1 and J usage is TRBJ2-1; D is unclear. The length of the CDR3 is 14 residues. Germline V gives CDR1 SQVTM, CDR2 ANQGSEA. The germline V and J ends were trimmed by 1 base and 1 base, with 8 bases remaining between them. In DNA form, the CDR3 reads TGCAGCGTTGAAGGCTACCTATCCTACAATGAGCAGTTCTTC. It specifies CSVEGYLSYNEQFF.

The genes are TRBV7-9 and TRBJ2-1; D gene unclear. CDR1 and CDR2 (germline): SEHNR, FQNEAQ (reference sequence). Trimming took off 4 bases at V and 10 bases at J, with 11 bases between the two ends. The CDR3 length is 12 residues. The CDR3 DNA sequence: TGTGCCAGCAGCTACTCCTCCCCCGAGCAGTTCTTC. Amino acids: CASSYSSPEQFF.

This sequence joins TRBV5-8 and TRBJ1-5, with 9 bases matching TRBD1. J was trimmed by 11 bases and V by 3 bases; bases with no gene match: 15. Germline V lookup: CDR1 SGHTS, CDR2 YDEGEE. There are 16 residues in the CDR3. The CDR3 DNA is TGTGCCAGCAGCTGGACAGGGGTAGTTACCATTCGAGCCCAGCATTTT. Protein sequence: CASSWTGVVTIRAQHF.

This rearrangement joins TRBV6-1 to TRBJ2-7, with D perhaps TRBD2 (5 bases). The V gene lost 2 bases and the J gene lost 6 bases, with 11 bases spanning the gap. Germline CDR1 and CDR2: MNHNS and SASEGT. The CDR3 spans 13 residues. The CDR3 region is CASSEFEGSEQYF. CDR3 sequence (DNA): TGTGCCAGCAGTGAATTCGAAGGGAGCGAGCAGTACTTC.

The V and J genes are TRBV4-1 and TRBJ2-7, with D possibly TRBD2 on 5 matching bases. Looked up from germline, CDR1 is MGHRA and CDR2 is YSYEKL. This CDR3 region has 16 residues. V was clipped by 0 bases and J by 5 bases, with 17 bases between them. CDR3 sequence: CASSQDPGGIWDEQYF. CDR3 coding DNA: TGCGCCAGCAGCCAAGATCCTGGAGGCATTTGGGACGAGCAGTACTTC.

This clone was observed a few times. The chain carries TRBV7-2 and TRBJ2-7, with 10 bases lining up with TRBD2. The CDR3 has 15 amino acids. V lost 5 bases and J lost 3; bases outside the gene matches: 7. Per germline, CDR1 SGHTA and CDR2 FQGNSA. The CDR3, as DNA: TGTGCCAGCAGCACCCAGCGGGGGGGCCGCTACGAGCAGTACTTC. Translated: CASSTQRGGRYEQYF.

The genes are TRBV27 and TRBJ2-1; TRBD2 is a possible D gene (6 bases). In germline, CDR1 is MNHEY, CDR2 SMNVEV (reference sequence). Trimming removed 2 bases at V and 4 bases at J, with 9 bases between. This CDR3 is 14 amino acids long. CDR3 residues: CASSLGGQYNEQFF. In nucleotides, the CDR3 is TGTGCCAGCAGTTTAGGAGGGCAATACAATGAGCAGTTCTTC.

The rearrangement uses TRBV10-3 and TRBJ2-7; 8 bases line up with TRBD1. The germline gives CDR1 ENHRY, CDR2 SYGVKD. After removal of 2 bases from V and 0 bases from J, the junction contained 6 bases not matched to a gene. This CDR3 is 16 amino acids long. This chain's CDR3 is CAISETEDRASYEQYF. CDR3 in DNA: TGTGCCATCAGTGAGACAGAGGACAGGGCCTCCTACGAGCAGTACTTC.

The chain carries TRBV27 and TRBJ2-7, with TRBD2 matching over 7 bases. J was trimmed by 1 base and V by 4 bases; bases with no gene match: 7. The CDR3 covers 15 residues. CDR1 is MNHEY and CDR2 is SMNVEV in the germline V gene (reference sequence). The CDR3 reads CASSSPGAGSYEQYF. In DNA form, the CDR3 reads TGTGCCAGCAGTTCCCCGGGAGCGGGGTCCTACGAGCAGTACTTC.

The gene calls are TRBV6-5 and TRBJ1-2, with 8 bases matching TRBD1. CDR1 and CDR2 (germline): MNHEY, SVGAGI. V dropped 5 bases and J dropped 7; count of bases not matched to a gene: 6. The CDR3 is 13 amino acids. CDR3 in amino acids: CASSPGQVLGYTF. The CDR3 nucleotides read TGTGCCAGCAGTCCGGGACAGGTCCTTGGCTACACCTTC.

V gene TRBV4-2 combines with J gene TRBJ2-7; no reliable D call. Trimming stripped 4 bases from V and 6 bases from J, with 19 bases between. There are 15 residues in the CDR3. Germline CDR1 and CDR2: LGHNA and YNFKEQ. The CDR3 DNA reads TGTGCCAGCAGCCCCTCGGGTCAAAGCGCACGCGAGCAGTACTTC. It is translated as CASSPSGQSAREQYF.

The rearrangement joins TRBV10-3 to TRBJ1-5, with 9 bases identical to TRBD1. The CDR3 totals 14 residues. Germline-derived CDR1 and CDR2 are ENHRY and SYGVKD. V was pared by 5 bases and J by 4 bases, with 3 bases of the junction left unmatched. CDR3 region: CAISTGGGNQPQHF. The CDR3 bases are TGTGCCATCAGTACAGGGGGCGGGAATCAGCCCCAGCATTTT.

The chain links TRBV6-5 to TRBJ1-2; TRBD1 agrees at 8 bases. With V trimmed by 4 bases and J by 1 base, 5 bases remained unmatched. Germline lookup yields CDR1 MNHEY and CDR2 SVGAGI. CDR3 length equals 15 residues. DNA of the CDR3: TGTGCCAGCAGTTCCCCCGACAGGGGTAACTATGGCTACACCTTC. The encoded protein is CASSSPDRGNYGYTF.

CDR3: CASTRQGDTGELFF. Written as DNA, the CDR3 is TGCGCCAGCACGAGACAGGGTGACACCGGGGAGCTGTTTTTT. The chain combines TRBV10-2 with TRBJ2-2; 7 bases are a match to TRBD1. The trim removed 7 bases at V and 3 bases at J, leaving 5 bases unmatched. Germline values: CDR1 WSHSY, CDR2 SAAADI. The CDR3 consists of 14 residues.

This chain connects TRBV5-1 to TRBJ2-1; 9 bases map to TRBD2. V shed 1 base and J 10 bases; nucleotides not matched to a gene: 9. CDR3 length: 15 amino acids. From germline, CDR1 is SGHRS and CDR2 YFSETQ. CDR3 nucleotide sequence: TGCGCCAGCAGCTTGCAGGGCGGGAGGGACGGGGAGCAGTTCTTC. Its translation is CASSLQGGRDGEQFF.

The chain carries TRBV28 and TRBJ2-2, with 9 bases fitting TRBD1. Germline V gives CDR1 MDHEN, CDR2 SYDVKM. The CDR3 is 15 amino acids. V shed 2 bases, J shed 6 bases, and the junction held 4 bases outside the gene matches. CDR3 region: CASSLTGGASGELFF. Here the CDR3 DNA reads TGTGCCAGCAGTTTAACAGGGGGCGCTTCCGGGGAGCTGTTTTTT.

The chain combines TRBV6-6 with TRBJ2-2; the D gene is possibly TRBD2 (8 bases). Per germline, CDR1 MNHNY and CDR2 SVGAGI (reference sequence). V gave up 6 bases and J gave up 5 bases, with 16 bases separating them. This CDR3 region has 15 residues. The chain's CDR3 is CASSDRAGGTGELFF. The DNA of the CDR3 is TGTGCCAGCAGCGACAGGGCGGGAGGTACCGGGGAGCTGTTTTTT.

The V call is TRBV7-9, the J call TRBJ1-1; D not certain. Germline V gene data show CDR1 as SEHNR and CDR2 as FQNEAQ (reference sequence). The V end lost 3 bases, the J end lost 7 bases, and 12 bases lay between the germline ends. This CDR3 has 13 amino acids. CDR3 region: CASSFQAGDEAFF. CDR3 nucleotide sequence: TGTGCCAGCAGCTTCCAGGCGGGAGATGAAGCTTTCTTT. The whole variable domain, remainder taken from reference TRBV7-9 and TRBJ1-1, is DTGVSQNPRHKITKRGQNVTFRCDPISEHNRLYWYRQTLGQGPEFLTYFQNEAQLEKSRLLSDRFSAERPKGSFSTLEIQRTEQGDSAMYLCASSFQAGDEAFFGQGTRLTVV.

The chain employs TRBV5-1 and TRBJ2-6; D is unresolved. The CDR3 has 16 residues. Germline V lookup: CDR1 SGHRS, CDR2 YFSETQ. V was pared by 0 bases and J by 2 bases, with 9 bases between. The CDR3 DNA follows: TGCGCCAGCAGCTTGGGTTCTTTTGCTGGGGCCAACGTCCTGACTTTC. As protein: CASSLGSFAGANVLTF.

The chain uses TRBV4-1 and TRBJ1-4; weak D call: TRBD1 (5 bases). CDR1 is MGHRA and CDR2 is YSYEKL in the germline V gene. This CDR3 is 18 amino acids long. V was shortened by 0 bases and J by 4 bases, with 18 bases between the two germline ends. The CDR3 coding sequence is TGCGCCAGCAGCCAAGATAGGCCCCCGGGAGGGGTTAATGAAAAACTGTTTTTT. Amino acid sequence: CASSQDRPPGGVNEKLFF.